The entry that follows covers one T cell receptor beta chain sequence. This sample was taken from a study of blood T cell repertoires in COVID-19. The CDR3 runs 13 residues. V dropped 1 base and J dropped 2 bases, with 5 bases sitting between them. CDR1 MGHRA and CDR2 YSYEKL come from the germline V gene. Sequencing was performed with immunoSEQ multiplex PCR; in TCRdb, only in-frame clones are kept and a portion is missing. The sample holds roughly 430,000 clones; roughly 90% are singletons and the top ten take roughly 2%. The sequencing sample was made of PBMCs or T cells enriched from blood (not recorded which). The TCR comes from a woman aged 40 to 50 with acute COVID-19. The chain recombines TRBV4-1 with TRBJ1-1; possible D gene TRBD1, 5 bases. The CDR3 nucleotides are TGCGCCAGCAGCCAAGGGACAAACACTGAAGCTTTCTTT. It is translated as CASSQGTNTEAFF.